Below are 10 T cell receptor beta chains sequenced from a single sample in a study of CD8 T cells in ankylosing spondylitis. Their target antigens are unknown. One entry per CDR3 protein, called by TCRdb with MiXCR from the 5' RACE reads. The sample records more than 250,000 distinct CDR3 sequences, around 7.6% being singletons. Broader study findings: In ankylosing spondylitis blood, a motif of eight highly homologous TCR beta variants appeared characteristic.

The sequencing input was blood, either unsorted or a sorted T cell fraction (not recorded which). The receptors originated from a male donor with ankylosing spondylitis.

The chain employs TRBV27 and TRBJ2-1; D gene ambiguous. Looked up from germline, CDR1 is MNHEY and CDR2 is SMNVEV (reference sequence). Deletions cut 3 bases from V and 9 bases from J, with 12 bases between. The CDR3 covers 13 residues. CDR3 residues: CASSLYSMGEQFF. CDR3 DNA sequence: TGTGCCAGCAGTTTGTACAGCATGGGTGAGCAGTTCTTC.

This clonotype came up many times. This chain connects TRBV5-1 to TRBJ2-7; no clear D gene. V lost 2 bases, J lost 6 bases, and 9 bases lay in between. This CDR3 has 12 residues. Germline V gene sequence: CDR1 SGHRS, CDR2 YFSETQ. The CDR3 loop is CASSFINGEQYF. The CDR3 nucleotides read TGCGCCAGCAGCTTCATCAATGGCGAGCAGTACTTC.

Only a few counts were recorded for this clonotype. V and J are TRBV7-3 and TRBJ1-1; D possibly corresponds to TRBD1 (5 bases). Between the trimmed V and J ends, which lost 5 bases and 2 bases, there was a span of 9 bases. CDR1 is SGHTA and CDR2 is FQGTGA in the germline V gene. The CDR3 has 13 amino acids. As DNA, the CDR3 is TGTGCCAGCAGCCGGGACTTTAACACTGAAGCTTTCTTT. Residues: CASSRDFNTEAFF.

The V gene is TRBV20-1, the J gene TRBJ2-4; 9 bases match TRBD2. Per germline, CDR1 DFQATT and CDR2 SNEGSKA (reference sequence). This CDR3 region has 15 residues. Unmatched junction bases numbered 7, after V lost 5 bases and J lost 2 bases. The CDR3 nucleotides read TGCAGTGCTCCAAAGACTAGCGGCCCCAAAAACATTCAGTACTTC. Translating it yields CSAPKTSGPKNIQYF.

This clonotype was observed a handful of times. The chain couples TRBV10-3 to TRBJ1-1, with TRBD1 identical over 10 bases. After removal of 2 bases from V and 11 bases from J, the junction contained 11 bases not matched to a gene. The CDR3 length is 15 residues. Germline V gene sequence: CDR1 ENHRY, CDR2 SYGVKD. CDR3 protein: CAISEGGTGVLAAFF. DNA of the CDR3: TGTGCCATCAGTGAGGGTGGGACAGGGGTTTTGGCTGCTTTCTTT.

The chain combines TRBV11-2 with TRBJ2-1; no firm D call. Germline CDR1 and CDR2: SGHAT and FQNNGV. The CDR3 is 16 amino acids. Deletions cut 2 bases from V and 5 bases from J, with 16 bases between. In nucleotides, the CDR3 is TGTGCCAGCAGCTTACATCGGACGAGGAAGAACAATGAGCAGTTCTTC. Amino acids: CASSLHRTRKNNEQFF.

The CDR3 is CASSQDGADYGYTF. The CDR3 DNA is TGTGCCAGCAGCCAAGATGGAGCAGACTATGGCTACACCTTC. V gene TRBV4-2 combines with J gene TRBJ1-2; D gene uncertain. V was trimmed by 0 bases and J by 3 bases, leaving 8 bases between them. Looked up from germline, CDR1 is LGHNA and CDR2 is YNFKEQ. CDR3 length equals 14 residues.

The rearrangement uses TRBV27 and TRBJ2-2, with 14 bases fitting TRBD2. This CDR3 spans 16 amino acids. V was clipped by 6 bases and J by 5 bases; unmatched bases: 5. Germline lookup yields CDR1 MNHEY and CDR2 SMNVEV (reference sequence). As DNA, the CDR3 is TGTGCCAGCAGGGGACTAGCGGGAGTCGCGACCGGGGAGCTGTTTTTT. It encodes CASRGLAGVATGELFF.

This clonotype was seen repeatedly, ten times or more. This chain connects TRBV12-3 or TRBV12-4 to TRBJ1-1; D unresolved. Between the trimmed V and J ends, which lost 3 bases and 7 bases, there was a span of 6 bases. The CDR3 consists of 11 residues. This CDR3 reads CASSLTGEAFF. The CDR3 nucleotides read TGTGCCAGCAGTTTGACGGGTGAAGCTTTCTTT.

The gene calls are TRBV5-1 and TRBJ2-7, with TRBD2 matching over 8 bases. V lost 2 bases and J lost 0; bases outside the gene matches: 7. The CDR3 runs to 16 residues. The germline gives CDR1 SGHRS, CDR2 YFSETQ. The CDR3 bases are TGCGCCAGCAGCTTACCCAGCGGGGGCAGCTCCTACGAGCAGTACTTC. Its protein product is CASSLPSGGSSYEQYF.